This T cell receptor (beta chain) appears in the sequencing data of a study of shared clonotypes between healthy human individuals. This CDR3 contains 15 residues. Germline CDR1 reads MNHEY; CDR2 reads SVGAGI. V lost 0 bases and J lost 6, with 14 bases in between. Method: immunoSEQ multiplex PCR; TCRdb's copy keeps in-frame clones and lacks some. The table has about 1.1 million clones, 70% to 80% seen once. The sequence was obtained from a man aged 18 to 30 in good health. Some clones in this sample may be carry-over from other donors' samples. Sequenced: memory CD4+ T cells from PBMCs. The subset: CD45RA-negative fraction. J is TRBJ2-5 and V is TRBV6-5, with D perhaps TRBD2 (6 bases). DNA of the CDR3: TGTGCCAGCAGTTACTCAGGGGCGCGGGGCCAGACCCAGTACTTC. As protein: CASSYSGARGQTQYF.